The clone carrying this TCR beta chain has a count of ten or more. The data derive from a study of neurological immune-mediated disorders. TCRdb itself ran the 5' RACE reads through MiXCR, one entry per CDR3 protein. The table has fewer than 55,000 distinct CDR3 sequences, more than 9.5% seen once. Time point noted: longitudinal time-point 3. The CDR3 runs 18 residues. Per germline, CDR1 DFQATT and CDR2 SNEGSKA (reference sequence). Losses at the gene ends were 0 bases for V and 2 bases for J; bases not matched to a gene: 9. This TCR was recovered from a male donor with HTLV-1-associated myelopathy (HAM/TSP). Sequences were obtained from PBMCs. The V gene is TRBV20-1, the J gene TRBJ2-6; TRBD1 matches 8 bases. This CDR3 is CSARDIQGAQTGANVLTF. The CDR3 coding sequence is TGCAGTGCTAGAGATATTCAGGGGGCTCAGACTGGGGCCAACGTCCTGACTTTC.